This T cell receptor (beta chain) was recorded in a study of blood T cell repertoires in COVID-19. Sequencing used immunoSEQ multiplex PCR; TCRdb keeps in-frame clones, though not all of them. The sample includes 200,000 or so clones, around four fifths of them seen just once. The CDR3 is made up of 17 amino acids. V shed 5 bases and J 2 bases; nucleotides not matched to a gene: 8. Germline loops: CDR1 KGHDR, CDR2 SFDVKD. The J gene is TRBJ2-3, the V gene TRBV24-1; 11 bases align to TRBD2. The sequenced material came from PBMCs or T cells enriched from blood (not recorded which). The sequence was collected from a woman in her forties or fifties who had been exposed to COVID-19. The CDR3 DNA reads TGTGCCACCAGTGGTCTACTAGCGGGGGAGACCACAGATACGCAGTATTTT. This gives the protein CATSGLLAGETTDTQYF.